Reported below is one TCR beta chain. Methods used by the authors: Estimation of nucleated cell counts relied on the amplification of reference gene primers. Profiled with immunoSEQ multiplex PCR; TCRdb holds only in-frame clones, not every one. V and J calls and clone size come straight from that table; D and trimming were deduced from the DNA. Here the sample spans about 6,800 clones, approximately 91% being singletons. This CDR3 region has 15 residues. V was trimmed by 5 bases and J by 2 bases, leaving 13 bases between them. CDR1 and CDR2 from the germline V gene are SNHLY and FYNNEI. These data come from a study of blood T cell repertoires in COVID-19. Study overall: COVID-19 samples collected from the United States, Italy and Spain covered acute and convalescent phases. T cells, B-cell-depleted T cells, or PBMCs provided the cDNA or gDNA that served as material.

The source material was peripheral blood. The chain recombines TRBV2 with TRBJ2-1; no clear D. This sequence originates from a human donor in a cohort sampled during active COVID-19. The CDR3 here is CASSFSRKPYNEQFF. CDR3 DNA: TGTGCCAGCAGTTTCTCGCGGAAGCCCTACAATGAGCAGTTCTTC.